The entry below gives a single T cell receptor beta chain sequence along with its context. Its antigen is currently not known. The input lacks base qualities; no much larger clone sits a single base away. The sample is drawn from a study of blood T cell repertoires in COVID-19 (dated by TCRdb to the early 2020s). At the level of the whole study: Samples from collaborators originated in the United States, Italy and Spain and spanned both the acute and convalescent phases of COVID-19. The prospective study material was composed of cDNA or gDNA derived from T cells, B-cell-depleted T cells, or PBMCs. The dataset comprised deeply sampled blood TCRbeta repertoires from subjects exposed to, actively infected with, or recovered from COVID-19. The repertoires were made available in a free public database intended to serve as a resource for research on the immune response to SARS-CoV-2. Samples came from the ongoing ImmuneRACE study (first 160 participants) plus 1,254 subjects from 6 global collaborators. Nearly every sample came with metadata listing a de-identified subject ID, COVID-19 status, age in years and sex. Where HLA class I and class II types were available, the types were taken from metadata supplied by the sample provider, not from assay-based typing.

Overall results and qualifications from the work: The amount of clinical and demographic metadata varied by source and participant and was provided uncurated.

Whole blood was collected in K2EDTA tubes by collaborating institutions according to the institutions' own protocols. Collaborator samples were shipped for TCRbeta analysis as frozen whole blood, isolated PBMCs, or DNA extracted from either sample type. TCRbeta CDR3 regions were amplified from genomic DNA by means of the immunoSEQ Assay, a bias-controlled multiplex PCR. As for how the authors treated the data: The number of nucleated cells in each sample was estimated by amplification of reference gene primers within the assay. To quantify the absolute abundance of each unique TCRbeta CDR3 rearrangement, sequence reads were collapsed and filtered. Productive Simpson clonality was computed per sample as the square root of Simpson's diversity index over productive rearrangements. Not all clones reach the TCRdb copy of this immuneACCESS table, which keeps in-frame sequences only. Checked studies attribute under half of the gap to unresolved V genes and leave the rest unexplained. V and J calls and clone size come straight from that table; D and trimming were deduced from the DNA. The table for this sample lists some 120,000 clones; approximately 83% of them were counted only once. The ten largest clones represent about a sixth of the sample.

Input material: peripheral blood. The sequence came from a woman between 50 and 59 years old with acute or convalescent COVID-19.

The DNA reads TGTGCCAGCAGCGTCACGGTTCAGGGAACTGAAGCTTTCTTT. This encodes CASSVTVQGTEAFF. The V gene is TRBV9 and the J gene is TRBJ1-1; the D gene is perhaps TRBD1, on 5 matching bases. Based on the germline V gene, the CDR1 and CDR2 sequences are SGDLS and YYNGEE. Trimming removed 2 bases from V and 5 bases from J, leaving 13 bases between the germline ends. From cysteine to phenylalanine, the CDR3 is 14 amino acids long. Solely the CDR3 DNA is kept, with 42 bases framed from the first base.